This T cell receptor beta chain is from a study of technical replicates of blood from a handful of donors. V was clipped by 3 bases and J by 8 bases; unmatched bases: 6. Germline lookup yields CDR1 SQVTM and CDR2 ANQGSEA. There are 13 residues in the CDR3. TCRdb keeps only in-frame clones here, not all; method: immunoSEQ multiplex PCR. In the table there are 70,000 or so clones, under 99% of which are singletons. The TCR sequence derives from a human donor in good health. The sequencing sample was made of T cells isolated from PBMCs. The chain combines TRBV29-1 with TRBJ2-1; 8 nucleotides align to TRBD2. The CDR3 sequence is CSVDREGRDEQFF. CDR3 DNA sequence: TGCAGCGTTGACCGGGAGGGCCGGGATGAGCAGTTCTTC.